One T cell receptor beta chain is described in this entry. Its antigen is as yet unknown. This entry is derived from a study of cytomegalovirus exposure and HLA in healthy donors. Study-wide findings and caveats: Owing to their indistinguishability, certain V segments, notably TRBV6-2 and TRBV6-3, were excluded. Sequence variants that were highly shared formed a cluster that was likely a sequencing artifact.

The CDR3 runs to 14 residues. Trimming shortened V by 3 bases and J by 4 bases, and 12 bases separated the two germline ends. Germline CDR1 and CDR2: LNHDA and SQIVND (reference sequence). Use of 60 Vbeta and 13 Jbeta primers characterized the PCR. TCRdb's table, derived via immunoSEQ multiplex PCR, lists solely in-frame clones and lacks some. This table holds tens of thousands of clones, over 70% found once. The sample taken for sequencing was PBMCs. The sequence was obtained from a male donor in good health and CMV-seronegative. V usage is TRBV19 and J usage is TRBJ2-5; perhaps TRBD1 as D (5 bases). The CDR3 DNA is TGTGCCAGTAGTATCATTGGCCAGGGAGAGACCCAGTACTTC. Encoded protein: CASSIIGQGETQYF.